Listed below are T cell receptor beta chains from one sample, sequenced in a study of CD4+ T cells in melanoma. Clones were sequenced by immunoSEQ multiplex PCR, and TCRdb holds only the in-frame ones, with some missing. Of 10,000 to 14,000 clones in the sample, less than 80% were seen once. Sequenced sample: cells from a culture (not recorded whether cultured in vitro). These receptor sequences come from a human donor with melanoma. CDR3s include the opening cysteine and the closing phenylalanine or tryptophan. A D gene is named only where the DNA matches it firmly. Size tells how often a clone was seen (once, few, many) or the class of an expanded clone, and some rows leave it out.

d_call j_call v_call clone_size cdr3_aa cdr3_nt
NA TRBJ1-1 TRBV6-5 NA CASSGIQGNTEAFF TGTGCCAGCAGTGGAATACAGGGGAACACTGAAGCTTTCTTT
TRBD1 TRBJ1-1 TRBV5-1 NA CASSFSRGTTEAFF TGCGCCAGCAGCTTTTCCAGGGGGACCACTGAAGCTTTCTTT
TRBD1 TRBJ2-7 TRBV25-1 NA CASRLQGADEQYF TGTGCCAGCAGATTACAGGGGGCTGACGAGCAGTACTTC
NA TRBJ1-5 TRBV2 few CASSGITGLVSDQPQHF TGTGCCAGCAGCGGGATCACAGGGTTGGTATCCGACCAGCCCCAGCATTTT
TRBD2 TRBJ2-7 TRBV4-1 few CASSQGRLAGGPYEQYF TGCGCCAGCAGCCAAGGTCGACTAGCGGGGGGGCCGTACGAGCAGTACTTC
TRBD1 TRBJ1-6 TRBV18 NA CASSKDRAPLSGNSPLHF TGTGCCAGCTCAAAGGACAGGGCTCCTCTTTCGGGAAATTCACCCCTCCACTTT
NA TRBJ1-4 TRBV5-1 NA CASSLGGATNEKLFF TGCGCCAGCAGCTTGGGGGGGGCAACTAATGAAAAACTGTTTTTT
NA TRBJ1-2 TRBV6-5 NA CASSYQASFYGYTF TGTGCCAGCAGTTACCAGGCCAGCTTCTATGGCTACACCTTC
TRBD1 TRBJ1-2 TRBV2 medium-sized CASRGQVVWYGYTF TGTGCCAGCAGGGGACAGGTAGTGTGGTATGGCTACACCTTC
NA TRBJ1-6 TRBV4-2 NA CASSLGQRNSPLHF TGTGCCAGCAGCCTCGGACAGAGGAATTCACCCCTCCACTTT
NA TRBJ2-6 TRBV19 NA CASSIARLTGANVLTF TGTGCCAGTAGTATAGCCAGGCTAACTGGGGCCAACGTCCTGACTTTC
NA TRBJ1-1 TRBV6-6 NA CASRRGGPPGGAFF TGTGCCAGCAGACGCGGGGGCCCCCCAGGAGGAGCTTTCTTT
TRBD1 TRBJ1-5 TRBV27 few CASRGSTGGNQPQHF TGTGCCAGCAGGGGCAGTACAGGGGGCAATCAGCCCCAGCATTTT
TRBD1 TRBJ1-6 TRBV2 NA CASSADRGSSPLHF TGTGCCAGCAGTGCCGACAGGGGCAGCTCACCCCTCCACTTT
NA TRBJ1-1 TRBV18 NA CASSPGTEAFF TGTGCCAGCTCCCCAGGAACTGAAGCTTTCTTT
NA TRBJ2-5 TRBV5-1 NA CASSFEGRETQYF TGCGCCAGCAGCTTCGAGGGCCGGGAGACCCAGTACTTC
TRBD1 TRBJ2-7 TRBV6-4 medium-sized CARPGQGANEQYF TGTGCCAGACCGGGACAGGGGGCCAACGAGCAGTACTTC